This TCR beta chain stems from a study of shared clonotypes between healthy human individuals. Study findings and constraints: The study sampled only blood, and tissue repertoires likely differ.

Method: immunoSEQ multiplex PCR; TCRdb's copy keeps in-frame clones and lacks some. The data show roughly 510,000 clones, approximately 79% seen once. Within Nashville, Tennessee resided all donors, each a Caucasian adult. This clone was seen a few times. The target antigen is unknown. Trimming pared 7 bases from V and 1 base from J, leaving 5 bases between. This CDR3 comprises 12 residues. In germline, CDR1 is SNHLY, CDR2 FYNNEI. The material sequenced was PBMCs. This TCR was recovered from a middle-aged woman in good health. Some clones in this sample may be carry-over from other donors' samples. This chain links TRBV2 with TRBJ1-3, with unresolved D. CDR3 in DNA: TGTGCCAGCACCACATCTGGAAACACCATATATTTT. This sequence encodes CASTTSGNTIYF.